The rows below give T cell receptor beta chains drawn from one sample of a study of T cell responses to AZD1222 COVID-19 vaccine. Profiling relied on immunoSEQ multiplex PCR, and the TCRdb table lists in-frame clones only, not all of them. The sample has some 130,000 clones; roughly 90% are singletons. The sample in question was peripheral blood, obtained on day 0 of AZD1222 vaccination. The receptors originated from an adult in good health. The CDR3 runs from the conserved cysteine through the conserved F or W. D genes are given only for firm matches. Clone sizes are given selectively: once, few, many, or a class where the clone is expanded.

TRBJ1-2	TRBD1	TRBV30	-	14	CAWNVQGADYGYTF	TGTGCCTGGAATGTACAGGGGGCGGACTATGGCTACACCTTC
TRBJ1-1	-	TRBV3-1/TRBV3-2	-	15	CASSAMGAVRGEAFF	TGTGCCAGCAGCGCAATGGGCGCGGTGAGAGGTGAAGCTTTCTTT
TRBJ2-5	-	TRBV19	few	15	CASNMGRRGQETQYF	TGTGCCAGTAACATGGGGCGGAGGGGCCAAGAGACCCAGTACTTC
TRBJ2-1	-	TRBV7-3	-	14	CASSLPGTYNEQFF	TGTGCCAGCAGCCTCCCCGGGACATACAATGAGCAGTTCTTC
TRBJ1-6	-	TRBV6-2/TRBV6-3	-	14	CASSFRRVNSPLHF	TGTGCCAGCAGTTTTCGCAGGGTTAATTCACCCCTCCACTTT
TRBJ2-1	-	TRBV20-1	-	11	CSASLFNEQFF	TGCAGTGCTAGCCTCTTTAATGAGCAGTTCTTC
TRBJ1-2	-	TRBV21-1	-	14	CASSKEAANYGYTF	TGTGCCAGCAGCAAAGAGGCGGCCAACTATGGCTACACCTTC
TRBJ2-3	-	TRBV5-1	-	14	CASSFTDSTDTQYF	TGCGCCAGCAGCTTTACAGATAGCACAGATACGCAGTATTTT
TRBJ2-3	-	TRBV7-8	once	14	CASSLSGRTDTQYF	TGTGCCAGCAGCTTATCTGGACGCACAGATACGCAGTATTTT
TRBJ1-6	TRBD1	TRBV6-5	-	13	CASRDRGSSPLHF	TGTGCCAGCAGAGACAGGGGGTCTTCACCCCTCCACTTT
TRBJ2-5	-	TRBV12-3/TRBV12-4	-	12	CASSPLKETQYF	TGTGCCAGCAGCCCCCTAAAAGAGACCCAGTACTTC
TRBJ1-1	-	TRBV25-1	-	12	CASRRGVSEAFF	TGTGCCAGCAGGAGAGGGGTCTCCGAAGCTTTCTTT
TRBJ2-5	-	TRBV20-1	-	11	CSALSRETQYF	TGCAGTGCTTTGAGTAGGGAGACCCAGTACTTC
TRBJ1-1	-	TRBV7-8	-	15	CASSLEAGMNTEAFF	TGTGCCAGCAGCTTGGAGGCGGGCATGAACACTGAAGCTTTCTTT
TRBJ2-5	-	TRBV2	-	14	CASRRTIGWETQYF	TGTGCCAGCAGACGGACGATAGGGTGGGAGACCCAGTACTTC
TRBJ1-3	TRBD1	TRBV18	-	13	CASSLGQENTIYF	TGTGCCAGCTCCCTCGGACAGGAAAACACCATATATTTT
TRBJ2-1	-	TRBV30	few	14	CAWSSLTKYNEQFF	TGTGCCTGGAGTTCCTTGACGAAGTACAATGAGCAGTTCTTC
TRBJ1-4	-	TRBV27	-	15	CASSLTQGSNEKLFF	TGTGCCAGCAGTTTGACACAGGGTTCTAATGAAAAACTGTTTTTT
TRBJ2-3	TRBD2	TRBV19	once	16	CASTRTSGRITDTQYF	TGTGCCAGTACCCGGACTAGCGGGAGAATCACAGATACGCAGTATTTT
TRBJ1-1	-	TRBV18	-	15	CASSPPAQMNTEAFF	TGTGCCAGCTCACCCCCAGCACAGATGAACACTGAAGCTTTCTTT
TRBJ1-4	-	TRBV30	-	19	CAWSRYFGLTLGTNEKLFF	TGTGCCTGGAGTCGGTACTTCGGGCTTACTCTTGGAACTAATGAAAAACTGTTTTTT